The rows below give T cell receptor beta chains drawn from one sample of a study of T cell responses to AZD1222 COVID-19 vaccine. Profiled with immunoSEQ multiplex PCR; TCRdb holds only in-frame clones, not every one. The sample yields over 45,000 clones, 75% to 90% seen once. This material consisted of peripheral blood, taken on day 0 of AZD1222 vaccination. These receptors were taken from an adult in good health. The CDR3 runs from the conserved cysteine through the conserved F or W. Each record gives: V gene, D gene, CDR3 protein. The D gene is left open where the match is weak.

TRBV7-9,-,CASSLEGGNQPQHF
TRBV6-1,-,CASSEVGEGAPSHF
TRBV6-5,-,CASSHQEEAFF
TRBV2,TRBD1,CASIPRGRTGELFF
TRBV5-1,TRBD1,CASSLGTGGTEAFF
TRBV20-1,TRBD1,CSASPIQGRDQPQHF
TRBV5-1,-,CASSFPGITEAFF
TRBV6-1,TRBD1,CASSEGRTGVPGAPLHF
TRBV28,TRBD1,CASSLWDRSYEQYF
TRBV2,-,CASSDGITEAFF
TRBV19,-,CASSIDHGARETQYF
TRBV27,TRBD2,CASREGLAGNTDTQYF
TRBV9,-,CASSALTGTSTDTQYF
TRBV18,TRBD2,CASSPGGDLTYEQYF
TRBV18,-,CASSRTLATNEKLFF
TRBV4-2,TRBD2,CASSQRGGGTGELFF
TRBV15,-,CATSRGRRETYEQYF